The sequence of this T cell receptor beta chain was determined in a study of immune evolution from preneoplasia to lung adenocarcinoma. Broader study findings: Later-stage lesions appeared to have more T cells, more diversity, less clonality.

Germline V gene data show CDR1 as SQVTM and CDR2 as ANQGSEA. Trimming took off 6 bases at V and 0 bases at J, with 15 bases between the two ends. The CDR3 consists of 16 residues. Assay: immunoSEQ multiplex PCR; the TCRdb copy retains only in-frame clones and omits some. The sample holds under 13,000 clones, around 82% seen once. Patient tissue came from resections in Japan or China, 2014–2017. Each case's diagnosis was confirmed by two pathologists on H&E. Premalignant or tumor cells were enriched by macro-dissection after pathologic assessment. Points on this clone: Antigen specificity is unknown.

This rearrangement joins TRBV29-1 to TRBJ2-6, with D possibly TRBD1 on 5 matching bases. This clonotype originated in a person aged 65-85 years with lung adenocarcinoma. The specimen sequenced was FFPE minimally invasive lung adenocarcinoma tissue. The CDR3 here is CSVPTTGTSGANVLTF. CDR3 DNA: TGCAGCGTCCCCACCACAGGCACCTCTGGGGCCAACGTCCTGACTTTC. The entire variable domain, with the rest obtained from reference TRBV29-1 and TRBJ2-6, is as follows: SAVISQKPSRDICQRGTSLTIQCQVDSQVTMMFWYRQQPGQSLTLIATANQGSEATYESGFVIDKFPISRPNLTFSTLTVSNMSPEDSSIYLCSVPTTGTSGANVLTFGAGSRLTVL.